This T cell receptor (beta chain) was retrieved from a study of CD8+ T cells in alopecia areata. TCR sequencing used cDNA made by reverse transcription of extracted RNA. This table comes from immunoSEQ multiplex PCR, and its TCRdb copy is limited to in-frame clones, with some not included. The sample carries fewer than 150,000 clones, 58% recorded once. It was from alopecia areata patients that lesional scalp punch biopsies and peripheral blood were collected. PBMCs provided sorted CD4+ and CD8+ T cells. Germline loops: CDR1 MGHRA, CDR2 YSYEKL. Trimming shortened V by 9 bases and J by 6 bases, and 12 bases separated the two germline ends. This CDR3 has 12 residues.

This receptor was obtained from a human donor with alopecia areata. Specimen: CD4+ T cells sorted from blood, collected at week 0. The chain links TRBV4-1 to TRBJ2-1; D gene unclear. The CDR3 DNA follows: TGCGCCAGTAGTAGGCCGGCCAATGAGCAGTTCTTC. It translates to CASSRPANEQFF.